This entry lists 3 T cell receptor beta chains sequenced from one sample in a study of response to subunit inactivated influenza vaccine. In TCRdb, the RT-PCR reads were re-called with MiXCR into one record per CDR3 protein. The data show 450,000 to 600,000 distinct CDR3 sequences, approximately 7.3% seen once. The material sequenced was PBMCs from blood, taken approximately 25 months after vaccination. The receptor source for this set is a man in his fifties or sixties who received an inactivated influenza vaccine.

J is TRBJ2-5 and V is TRBV5-1; 8 bases line up with TRBD1. V shed 0 bases and J 7 bases; nucleotides not matched to a gene: 14. The CDR3 consists of 17 residues. CDR1 SGHRS and CDR2 YFSETQ come from the germline V gene. The CDR3 here is CASSLDMSAGGAGTQYF. DNA for the CDR3: TGCGCCAGCAGCTTGGATATGTCGGCAGGGGGCGCGGGGACCCAGTACTTC.

There are a few counts of this clonotype. The chain couples TRBV3-1 to TRBJ2-5; possible D gene TRBD2, 6 bases. This CDR3 region has 15 residues. In germline, CDR1 is LGHDT, CDR2 YNNKEL (reference sequence). V lost 2 bases and J 2 bases, leaving 12 bases between the germline ends. CDR3 region: CASSQISGTQETQYF. DNA for the CDR3: TGTGCCAGCAGCCAAATTAGCGGAACTCAAGAGACCCAGTACTTC.

For this clonotype: A much larger clonotype is one base distant, so this may be a read error. V gene TRBV5-4 combines with J gene TRBJ2-3; D is unclear. CDR3 length: 12 amino acids. Trimming left V 4 bases short and J 6 bases short, with 9 bases between. The V gene's germline CDR1 is SGHNT and CDR2 YYREEE (reference sequence). The CDR3 is CASSPTWDTQYF. The DNA for the CDR3 is TGTGCCAGCAGCCCGACCTGGGATACGCAGTATTTT.